The sequence of this T cell receptor (beta chain) was determined in a study of radiation and T cells in renal cell carcinoma. TCRdb keeps only in-frame clones here, not all; method: immunoSEQ multiplex PCR. The sample records approximately 110,000 clones, roughly 80% being singletons. Time point noted: baseline pretreatment blood. Treatment reported: 15 Gy SBRT to primary tumor, nephrectomy 4 weeks later. V was shortened by 1 base and J by 4 bases, with 13 bases between the two germline ends. This CDR3 is 16 amino acids long. From germline, CDR1 is LNHNV and CDR2 YYDKDF (reference sequence). This receptor was taken from a woman between 55 and 75 years old with renal cell carcinoma. The sample in question was blood, obtained from a patient whose treatment included radiotherapy and nephrectomy. The rearrangement links TRBV15 to TRBJ2-2; D unresolved. The CDR3 DNA is TGTGCCACCAGCAGAGGGCAGGCCGGTTTCACCGGGGAGCTGTTTTTT. Its protein is CATSRGQAGFTGELFF. The full variable domain, with the rest looked up from reference TRBV15 and TRBJ2-2, is DAMVIQNPRYQVTQFGKPVTLSCSQTLNHNVMYWYQQKSSQAPKLLFHYYDKDFNNEADTPDNFQSRRPNTSFCFLDIRSPGLGDTAMYLCATSRGQAGFTGELFFGEGSRLTVL.